This T cell receptor (beta chain) was observed in a study of T cells in narcolepsy. Overall study context: Patients with NT1 or NT2 and healthy control donors were enrolled.

CDR1 SGDLS and CDR2 YYNGEE come from the germline V gene. The CDR3 has 14 residues. V was clipped by 0 bases and J by 5 bases, with 12 bases between them. Remarks on this clone: Antigen: not known.

Study-wide results and caveats: Reportedly, autoreactive clonotypes were serially detected in patients' blood but not controls'. Same-patient CSF and blood CD4+ T cell clonotypes included HCRT-specific and TRIB2-specific autoreactive ones.

Measured with immunoSEQ multiplex PCR; TCRdb has only the in-frame clones, and not every one. This table has over 30,000 clones, about 85% appearing once. Material for sequencing was CD45RA- memory CD4+ T cells from PBMCs. The sequence derives from a human donor with narcolepsy. The chain combines TRBV9 with TRBJ2-7; no reliable D call. For the CDR3, the DNA is TGTGCCAGCAGCGTAGAGGCCAGCGAAAACGAGCAGTACTTC. Its translation is CASSVEASENEQYF.